The rows below give T cell receptor beta chains drawn from one sample of a study of blood T cell repertoires in COVID-19. Using immunoSEQ multiplex PCR, the repertoire was profiled, and TCRdb retains in-frame clones only, with some absent. Among roughly 100,000 clones, less than 90% were seen once, and the ten largest hold less than 2%. The source material was peripheral blood. The receptors here all came from a man between 65 and 79 years old with active or convalescent COVID-19. Both conserved end residues are part of each CDR3. D genes are given only for firm matches. Part of the rows lack a size; the others show once, few, many or a class for expanded clones.

J gene	clone size	D gene	V gene	CDR3 DNA	CDR3 protein
TRBJ1-5	-	-	TRBV18	TGTGCCAGCTCAGAACAGCATTATAGCAATCAGCCCCAGCATTTT	CASSEQHYSNQPQHF
TRBJ1-5	-	-	TRBV18	TGTGCCAGCTCACCGCTCCCTTTACAGGGCCAGCCCCAGCATTTT	CASSPLPLQGQPQHF
TRBJ1-2	-	-	TRBV5-1	TGCGCCAGCAGCGCAGGCGTTGGCTATGGCTACACCTTC	CASSAGVGYGYTF
TRBJ1-1	-	-	TRBV5-1	TGCGCCAGCAGCTTGGGGCTTCCGAACACTGAAGCTTTCTTT	CASSLGLPNTEAFF
TRBJ1-2	-	-	TRBV7-9	TGTGCCAGCAGCTTAACCGTGGGGGGGCAGGATGGCTACACCTTC	CASSLTVGGQDGYTF
TRBJ1-6	-	-	TRBV27	TGTGCCAGCAGTCCCGCACAGGTGTCGAATTCACCCCTCCACTTT	CASSPAQVSNSPLHF
TRBJ1-2	-	-	TRBV18	TGTGCCAGCTCACCACGCCTGACAGATGGCTACACCTTC	CASSPRLTDGYTF
TRBJ1-1	once	-	TRBV14	TGTGCCAGCACCTCCTTCTCGGCAGGGGCTTTGAACACTGAAGCTTTCTTT	CASTSFSAGALNTEAFF
TRBJ2-1	-	-	TRBV5-1	TGCGCCAGCAGCTTGGCCACGGAGGGGCGGGGGCAGTTCTTC	CASSLATEGRGQFF
TRBJ2-1	-	TRBD2	TRBV9	TGTGCCAGCAGCGCGACTAGCGAGGTGTACAATGAGCAGTTCTTC	CASSATSEVYNEQFF
TRBJ2-7	once	TRBD2	TRBV5-1	TGCGCCAGCAGCCAACAAGCGGGGGGGGCCTACGAGCAGTACTTC	CASSQQAGGAYEQYF
TRBJ1-2	-	-	TRBV7-2	TGTGCCAGCAGCCCCGAGGGGGGGATTGGCTACACCTTC	CASSPEGGIGYTF
TRBJ1-1	-	TRBD1	TRBV27	TGTGCCAGCAGCAAACAGGGGGCCCAGTACACTGAAGCTTTCTTT	CASSKQGAQYTEAFF
TRBJ1-5	few	-	TRBV7-9	TGTGCCAGCAGCTTAATCGGAGGACCGGTAACTCAGCCCCAGCATTTT	CASSLIGGPVTQPQHF
TRBJ1-2	-	-	TRBV18	TGTGCCAGCTCACCAAACAGACAGGAAGGCTACACCTTC	CASSPNRQEGYTF
TRBJ1-3	once	TRBD1	TRBV25-1	TGTGCCAGCAGCACAGGGGGTTTTAGTGGAAACACCATATATTTT	CASSTGGFSGNTIYF
TRBJ1-1	once	-	TRBV6-1	TGTGCCAGCAGTGAATCTATTCCAGGGACTTGGCGGATTGAAGCTTTCTTT	CASSESIPGTWRIEAFF
TRBJ2-3	-	-	TRBV2	TGTGCCAGCAGTGCTCGGGGGTCTAGCACAGATACGCAGTATTTT	CASSARGSSTDTQYF
TRBJ2-5	-	TRBD2	TRBV24-1	TGTGCCACCAGTGATTTCCGGACTAGCGGGGGCCAAGAGACCCAGTACTTC	CATSDFRTSGGQETQYF
TRBJ1-6	-	-	TRBV5-1	TGCGCCAGCAGCCCGTTAGGCAGGGATAGTTCACCCCTCCACTTT	CASSPLGRDSSPLHF
TRBJ1-1	-	-	TRBV6-5	TGTGCCAGCAGCCGGACTGGGAACACTGAAGCTTTCTTT	CASSRTGNTEAFF
TRBJ2-1	-	-	TRBV18	TGTGCCAGCTCCCGGGGTGTGGTGGAAAACAATGAGCAGTTCTTC	CASSRGVVENNEQFF
TRBJ1-6	once	-	TRBV6-2/TRBV6-3	TGTGCCAGCAGTTACTCAGACAGATGGAGCTCCTATAATTCACCCCTCCACTTT	CASSYSDRWSSYNSPLHF
TRBJ2-5	-	-	TRBV28	TGTGCCAGCTTCAGGGGCGGGCGCGAGACCCAGTACTTC	CASFRGGRETQYF
TRBJ2-5	-	-	TRBV28	TGTGCCAGCAGTTCCCCTTCAGGGTACCAAGAGACCCAGTACTTC	CASSSPSGYQETQYF
TRBJ2-7	-	TRBD1	TRBV5-1	TGCGCCAGCAGCGGGACAGGGGGCTACGAGCAGTACTTC	CASSGTGGYEQYF
TRBJ2-5	-	-	TRBV30	TGTGCGCAAGGACTGTCCGAAGAGACCCAGTACTTC	CAQGLSEETQYF
TRBJ2-3	-	-	TRBV11-3	TGTGCCAGCAGCACGGGTAGGGGCCCTAATACGCAGTATTTT	CASSTGRGPNTQYF
TRBJ1-6	-	-	TRBV2	TGTGCCAGCAGCACGAGCTCCTATAATTCACCCCTCCACTTT	CASSTSSYNSPLHF
TRBJ2-5	-	TRBD2	TRBV5-1	TGCGCCAGCAGCTTGGTAGCGGGGGGGCGAGAGACCCAGTACTTC	CASSLVAGGRETQYF
TRBJ2-5	-	TRBD2	TRBV9	TGTGCCAGCAGCCCGACTAGCGGGGTAGGGACCCAGTACTTC	CASSPTSGVGTQYF
TRBJ1-1	once	-	TRBV15	TGTGCCACCAGCAGAGAAAGAGACACTGAAGCTTTCTTT	CATSRERDTEAFF
TRBJ1-1	-	-	TRBV7-2	TGTGCCAGCACCCGAGGGAACACTGAAGCTTTCTTT	CASTRGNTEAFF
TRBJ1-5	-	-	TRBV7-2	TGTGCCAGCAGCTTATTTTCCAGGGATCAGCCCCAGCATTTT	CASSLFSRDQPQHF
TRBJ2-7	-	-	TRBV2	TGTGCCAGCAGTGAGAGGTCCTATGCCTACGAGCAGTACTTC	CASSERSYAYEQYF
TRBJ2-1	-	-	TRBV2	TGTGCCAGCAGTGAAAGGGAGAGCTCCTACAATGAGCAGTTCTTC	CASSERESSYNEQFF
TRBJ1-1	few	-	TRBV29-1	TGCAGCGTTGAAGGTCCACAGGGCTCAGAGAACACTGAAGCTTTCTTT	CSVEGPQGSENTEAFF
TRBJ2-7	few	TRBD2	TRBV28	TGTGCCAGCAGCCCCGCGGGTAGCGGGGAGTCACGGAAGGAGCAGTACTTC	CASSPAGSGESRKEQYF
TRBJ2-6	few	TRBD1	TRBV7-9	TGTGCCAGCAGCGACCTTCCGGGACAGGGGCTTTCTGGGGCCAACGTCCTGACTTTC	CASSDLPGQGLSGANVLTF
TRBJ2-2	once	-	TRBV19	TGTGCCAGTAGTATGGGGCGGGGGCGTACGAACACCGGGGAGCTGTTTTTT	CASSMGRGRTNTGELFF
TRBJ1-6	-	TRBD1	TRBV7-3	TGTGCCAGCAGCTTGACAGGGGCGAATTCACCCCTCCACTTT	CASSLTGANSPLHF